This entry concerns a single T cell receptor beta chain. Its antigen is unknown. This specimen comes from a study of cytomegalovirus exposure and HLA in healthy donors. Across the study: In an earlier analysis, around 100 million unique TCR beta sequences were found from some 200 million T cells. Study results and caveats: When analyzed later, a missense DCLRE1C variant was found to be linked to TCR beta V- and J-gene trimming. Usually a TCR sequence was rare, but some public TCRs were found in many donors. Sequencing depth across donors, presence/absence analyses assumed, was roughly uniform.

Germline assignment: CDR1 SGHRS and CDR2 YFSETQ. V dropped 0 bases and J dropped 4 bases, with 10 bases sitting between them. The CDR3 contains 14 residues. Primers included in the PCR were 60 Vbeta and 13 Jbeta primers. Assay: immunoSEQ multiplex PCR; the TCRdb copy retains only in-frame clones and omits some. The sample contains about 160,000 clones, roughly 75% of which appear only once. This chain connects TRBV5-1 to TRBJ2-5; a weak D match, TRBD2 (5 bases). This receptor was taken from a female donor in good health and CMV-seronegative. Specimen: PBMCs. As DNA, the CDR3 is TGCGCCAGCAGCTTGGAGGGAGTGGGAGAGACCCAGTACTTC. Translating gives CASSLEGVGETQYF.